This entry lists 14 T cell receptor beta chains sequenced from one sample in a study of T cell responses to AZD1222 COVID-19 vaccine listed by TCRdb under 2021. Libraries were built with the immunoSEQ multiplex PCR assay. In TCRdb, the immuneACCESS table is reduced to in-frame sequences with V and J assigned. These tables do not hold every clone; where another copy was compared, an unresolved V gene accounts for under half, and the others remain unexplained. The sample profile shows approximately 180,000 clones; 80% to 90% of them were found once. The top ten constitute roughly 6% of the sample. The time point label corresponds to: baseline before first vaccination. This material consisted of peripheral blood, taken on day 0 of AZD1222 vaccination. The receptor set was obtained from an adult in good health.

The rearrangement links TRBV6-5 to TRBJ1-2; no firm D call. V was cut by 7 bases and J by 2 bases, with 17 bases left in between. The germline V gene encodes CDR1 MNHEY and CDR2 SVGAGI. The CDR3 is 15 amino acids. CDR3 sequence reads: CASKHLVAQNYGYTF. CDR3 DNA: TGTGCCAGCAAACACCTAGTGGCCCAAAACTATGGCTACACCTTC.

CDR3 in amino acids: CASSRERGTGGGEQYF. The CDR3 DNA reads as TGTGCCAGCAGTCGAGAGCGGGGGACAGGGGGTGGTGAGCAGTACTTC. The J gene is TRBJ2-7, the V gene TRBV27, with 11 bases matching TRBD1. The CDR3 sequence is 16 residues long. V lost 5 bases, J lost 7 bases, and 13 bases stayed unmatched. Germline loops: CDR1 MNHEY, CDR2 SMNVEV (reference sequence).

The V gene is TRBV4-1, the J gene TRBJ2-3; 8 positions agree with TRBD1. The germline CDR1 and CDR2 sequences are MGHRA and YSYEKL. The CDR3 is made up of 16 amino acids. The J segment lost 0 bases and the V segment lost 0 bases, leaving 2 bases of the junction unmatched. CDR3 loop: CASSQENRGSTDTQYF. For the CDR3, the DNA is TGCGCCAGCAGCCAAGAAAACAGGGGGAGCACAGATACGCAGTATTTT.

This rearrangement joins TRBV29-1 to TRBJ2-2; D ambiguous. The germline V gene encodes CDR1 SQVTM and CDR2 ANQGSEA. Trimming took 7 bases from V and 5 from J, leaving 8 bases between them. CDR3 length: 11 residues. In nucleotides, the CDR3 is TGCAGCGGGAGTACTACCGGGGAGCTGTTTTTT. Amino acid sequence: CSGSTTGELFF.

CDR3 in amino acids: CASSYLTGFRELFF. As DNA, the CDR3 is TGTGCCAGCAGTTACTTGACAGGGTTCAGGGAGCTGTTTTTT. The chain links TRBV6-8 to TRBJ2-2; 7 bases match TRBD1. The CDR3 runs to 14 residues. Trimming took 1 base from V and 9 from J; bases not matched to a gene: 5. Germline values: CDR1 MNHGY, CDR2 SAAAGT.

The chain uses TRBV4-1 and TRBJ2-7, with TRBD2 matching 10 bases. The junction had 19 bases not matched to a gene; V was cut back by 2 bases and J by 6 bases. CDR3 length: 19 residues. The V gene's germline CDR1 is MGHRA and CDR2 YSYEKL. This CDR3 reads CASSQHLTSGDARRGEQYF. Written as DNA, the CDR3 is TGCGCCAGCAGCCAACATCTTACTAGCGGGGACGCTCGTCGGGGCGAGCAGTACTTC.

The V gene is TRBV5-1, the J gene TRBJ1-2; possible D gene TRBD1, 6 bases. Germline V lookup: CDR1 SGHRS, CDR2 YFSETQ. The length of the CDR3 is 16 residues. V was pared by 5 bases and J by 8 bases, with 25 bases between. Here the CDR3 reads CASRYGWGPQNGGYTF. CDR3 in DNA: TGCGCCAGCAGGTATGGTTGGGGGCCGCAAAACGGCGGCTACACCTTC.

The genes are TRBV27 and TRBJ1-4; D remains unclear. CDR3 size: 15 residues. V lost 5 bases to trimming and J lost 3 bases, with 13 bases between them. CDR1 and CDR2 (germline): MNHEY, SMNVEV (reference sequence). The CDR3 DNA is TGTGCCAGCAGTGTAAGCCTGATACCTAATGAAAAACTGTTTTTT. It is translated as CASSVSLIPNEKLFF.

The V call is TRBV6-4, the J call TRBJ1-6; D is possibly TRBD1 (5 bases). V was cut by 0 bases and J by 7 bases, with 13 bases left in between. The germline CDR1 and CDR2 sequences are MRHNA and SNTAGT. This CDR3 is built from 16 residues. The CDR3 DNA sequence: TGTGCCAGCAGTGACTCAGGCCGGGGGAGCAATTCACCCCTCCACTTT. Its protein is CASSDSGRGSNSPLHF.

The chain joins TRBV30 to TRBJ2-3; TRBD2 agrees at 11 bases. The length of the CDR3 is 14 residues. The germline gives CDR1 GTSNPN, CDR2 SVGIG (reference sequence). Trimming removed 2 bases from V and 4 bases from J; junction bases left unmatched: 2. The CDR3 nucleotides are TGTGCCTGGAGTATAGCGGGGGGGGCAGATACGCAGTATTTT. Encoded protein: CAWSIAGGADTQYF.

This clone was observed a handful of times. V is TRBV5-1 and J is TRBJ1-1; 7 positions match TRBD1. CDR3 size: 15 residues. CDR1 is SGHRS, CDR2 YFSETQ, per germline. The trim removed 3 bases at V and 4 bases at J, leaving 9 bases unmatched. The CDR3 bases are TGCGCCAGCAGCTCTTTGGAACAGGGGTTCACTGAAGCTTTCTTT. The encoded protein is CASSSLEQGFTEAFF.

The rearrangement joins TRBV29-1 to TRBJ2-7, with D perhaps matching TRBD1 (5 bases). CDR1 is SQVTM, CDR2 ANQGSEA, per germline. The CDR3 consists of 12 residues. Trimming cost V 3 bases and J 3 bases, with 9 bases left between them. In DNA form, the CDR3 reads TGCAGCGTTGATAGCCAGGGCTACGAGCAGTACTTC. Amino acids: CSVDSQGYEQYF.

This clone was picked up a small number of times. Distinct nucleotide sequences in the sample also encode this CDR3. The V and J genes are TRBV7-2 and TRBJ1-5; D uncertain. This CDR3 comprises 13 residues. The germline gives CDR1 SGHTA, CDR2 FQGNSA. V dropped 3 bases and J dropped 4 bases, with 7 bases sitting between them. The CDR3 coding sequence is TGTGCCAGCAGCTTGACGGGGAATCAGCCCCAGCATTTT. This encodes CASSLTGNQPQHF.

The rearrangement joins TRBV12-3 or TRBV12-4 to TRBJ2-5, with D perhaps matching TRBD1 (5 bases). V was cut by 6 bases and J by 5 bases, with 13 bases left in between. CDR3 length: 13 amino acids. The CDR3 protein is CASRTQGRETQYF. In nucleotides, the CDR3 is TGTGCCAGCAGAACGCAGGGAAGGGAGACCCAGTACTTC.